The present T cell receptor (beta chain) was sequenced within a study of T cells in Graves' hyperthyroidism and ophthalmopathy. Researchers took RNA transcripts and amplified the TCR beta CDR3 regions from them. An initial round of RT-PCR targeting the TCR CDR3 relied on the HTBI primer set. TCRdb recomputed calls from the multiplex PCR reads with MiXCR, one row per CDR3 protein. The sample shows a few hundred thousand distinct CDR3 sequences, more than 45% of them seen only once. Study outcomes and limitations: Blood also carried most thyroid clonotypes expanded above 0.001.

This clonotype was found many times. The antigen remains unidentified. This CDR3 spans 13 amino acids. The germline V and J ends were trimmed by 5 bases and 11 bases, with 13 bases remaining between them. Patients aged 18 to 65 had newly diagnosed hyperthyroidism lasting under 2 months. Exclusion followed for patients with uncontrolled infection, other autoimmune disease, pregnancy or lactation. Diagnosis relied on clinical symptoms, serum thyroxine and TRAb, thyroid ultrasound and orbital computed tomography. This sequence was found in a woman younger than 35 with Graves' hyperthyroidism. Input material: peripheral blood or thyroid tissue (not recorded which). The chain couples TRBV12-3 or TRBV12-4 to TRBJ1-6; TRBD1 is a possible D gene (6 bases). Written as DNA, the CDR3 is TGTGCCAGCAGTCCCAGGACAGTTCCACCCCTCCACTTT. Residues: CASSPRTVPPLHF.